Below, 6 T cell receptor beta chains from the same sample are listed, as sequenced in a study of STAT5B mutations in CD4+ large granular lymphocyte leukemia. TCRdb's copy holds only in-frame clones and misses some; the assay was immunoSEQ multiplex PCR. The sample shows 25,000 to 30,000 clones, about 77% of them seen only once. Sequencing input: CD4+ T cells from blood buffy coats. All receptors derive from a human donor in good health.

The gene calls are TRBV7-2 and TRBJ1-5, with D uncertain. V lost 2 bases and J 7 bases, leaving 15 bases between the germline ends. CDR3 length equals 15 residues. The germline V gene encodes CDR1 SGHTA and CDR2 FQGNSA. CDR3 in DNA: TGTGCCAGCAGCTTACTAGTCAGTGAATGGCAGCCCCAGCATTTT. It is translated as CASSLLVSEWQPQHF.

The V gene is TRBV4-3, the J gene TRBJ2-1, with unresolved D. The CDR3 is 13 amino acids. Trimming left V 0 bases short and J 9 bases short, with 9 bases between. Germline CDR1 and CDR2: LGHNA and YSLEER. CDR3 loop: CASSQEGLTEQFF. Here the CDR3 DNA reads TGCGCCAGCAGCCAAGAAGGGCTCACTGAGCAGTTCTTC.

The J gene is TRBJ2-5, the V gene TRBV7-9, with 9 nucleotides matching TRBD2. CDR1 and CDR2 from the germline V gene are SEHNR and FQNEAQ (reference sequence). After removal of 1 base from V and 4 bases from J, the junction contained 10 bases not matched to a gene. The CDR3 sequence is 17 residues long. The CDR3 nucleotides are TGTGCCAGCAGCTTAGGGGCTAGCGGGATTTGGGTAGAGACCCAGTACTTC. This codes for CASSLGASGIWVETQYF.

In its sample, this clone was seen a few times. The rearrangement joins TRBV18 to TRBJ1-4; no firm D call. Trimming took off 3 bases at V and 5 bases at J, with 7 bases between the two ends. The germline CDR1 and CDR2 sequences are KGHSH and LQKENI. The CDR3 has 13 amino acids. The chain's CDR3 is CASSPGWNEKLFF. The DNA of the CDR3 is TGTGCCAGCTCACCGGGGTGGAATGAAAAACTGTTTTTT.

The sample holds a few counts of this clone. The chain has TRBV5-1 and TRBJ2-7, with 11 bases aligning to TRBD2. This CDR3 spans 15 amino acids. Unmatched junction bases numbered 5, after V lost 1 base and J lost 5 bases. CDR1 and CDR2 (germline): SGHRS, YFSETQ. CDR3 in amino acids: CASSLLSSGRNEQYF. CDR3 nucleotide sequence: TGCGCCAGCAGCTTGTTGTCTAGCGGGAGGAACGAGCAGTACTTC. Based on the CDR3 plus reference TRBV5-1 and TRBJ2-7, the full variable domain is KAGVTQTPRYLIKTRGQQVTLSCSPISGHRSVSWYQQTPGQGLQFLFEYFSETQRNKGNFPGRFSGRQFSNSRSEMNVSTLELGDSALYLCASSLLSSGRNEQYFGPGTRLTVT.

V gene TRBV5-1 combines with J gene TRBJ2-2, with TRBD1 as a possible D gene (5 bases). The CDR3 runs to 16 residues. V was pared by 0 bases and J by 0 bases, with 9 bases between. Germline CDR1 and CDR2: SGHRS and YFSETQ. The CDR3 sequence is CASSLVGATNTGELFF. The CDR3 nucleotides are TGCGCCAGCAGCTTGGTTGGGGCTACGAACACCGGGGAGCTGTTTTTT.